This T cell receptor (beta chain) came from a study of blood T cell repertoires in COVID-19. Looking at the study overall: Researchers got acute and convalescent COVID-19 samples from the United States, Italy and Spain.

Data came from immunoSEQ multiplex PCR; TCRdb stores just in-frame clones and leaves some out. The sample comprises 150,000 to 200,000 clones, around 86% of which are singletons, and 6% to 8.5% rests with the top ten. The Seattle patients joined while their infection was active and were tracked longitudinally afterward. CDR3 length equals 15 residues. V shed 5 bases and J shed 4 bases, with 16 bases lying between them. CDR1 is SGHTA, CDR2 FQGNSA, per germline. This clone was recorded once. Sample: peripheral blood. The TCR originated in a woman in her seventies with COVID-19, enrolled during active disease. This chain joins TRBV7-2 and TRBJ2-3; D call uncertain. The CDR3: CASSASRRSADTQYF. In DNA, the CDR3 is TGTGCCAGCAGCGCAAGTAGGAGATCTGCAGATACGCAGTATTTT.